This TCR beta chain stems from a study of blood T cell repertoires in COVID-19. About the research overall: The cDNA or gDNA used as material had been derived from T cells, B-cell-depleted T cells, or PBMCs.

Per the original methods: From reference gene primer amplification, estimates of nucleated cell counts were derived. Clones were sequenced by immunoSEQ multiplex PCR, and TCRdb holds only the in-frame ones, with some missing. The V and J calls and clone size are taken from that table; D and trimming were inferred from the DNA. The sample contains over 100,000 clones, about 89% of which appear only once. This clone was seen once. V gave up 5 bases and J gave up 1 base; unmatched junction bases: 8. Germline V gene data show CDR1 as MNHEY and CDR2 as SVGAGI. CDR3 length: 15 amino acids. The chain is built from TRBV6-5 and TRBJ2-7; 7 positions match TRBD1. The TCR comes from a man in his forties with acute or convalescent COVID-19. Sequencing was performed on peripheral blood. CDR3 sequence: CASSTAGTASYEQYF. CDR3 DNA sequence: TGTGCCAGCAGTACAGCCGGGACAGCGTCCTACGAGCAGTACTTC.